A single TCR beta chain is shown here with its context. The CDR3 consists of 16 residues. The V gene's germline CDR1 is SGHKS and CDR2 YYEKEE (reference sequence). J lost 5 bases, V lost 4 bases, and 13 bases had no gene match. This record belongs to a study of T cells in localized non-small cell lung cancer. The data were produced by immunoSEQ multiplex PCR, yet TCRdb's version contains in-frame clones alone and is incomplete. The sample has roughly 58,000 clones; roughly 81% are singletons. This TCR was recovered from a man aged 35-75 years with stage II lung adenocarcinoma. V and J are TRBV5-5 and TRBJ2-5; 8 bases match TRBD1. Sequences were derived from PBMCs, sampled before any cancer treatment. Written as DNA, the CDR3 is TGTGCCAGCAGCCTCCAGGCGCAGGGGGCTTTGGAGACCCAGTACTTC. Translating it yields CASSLQAQGALETQYF.